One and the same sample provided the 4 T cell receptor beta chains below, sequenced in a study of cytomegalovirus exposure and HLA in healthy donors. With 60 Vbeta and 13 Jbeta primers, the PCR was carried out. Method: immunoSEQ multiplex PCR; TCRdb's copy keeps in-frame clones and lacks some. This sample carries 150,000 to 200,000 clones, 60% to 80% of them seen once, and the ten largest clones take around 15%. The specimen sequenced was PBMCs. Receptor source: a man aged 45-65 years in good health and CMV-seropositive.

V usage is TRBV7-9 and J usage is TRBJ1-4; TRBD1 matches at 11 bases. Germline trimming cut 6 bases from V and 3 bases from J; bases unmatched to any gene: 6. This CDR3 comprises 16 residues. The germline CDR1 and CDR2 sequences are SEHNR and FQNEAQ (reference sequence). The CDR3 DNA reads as TGTGCCAGCAGTTCTGGACAGGGGGCAGCTAATGAAAAACTGTTTTTT. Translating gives CASSSGQGAANEKLFF.

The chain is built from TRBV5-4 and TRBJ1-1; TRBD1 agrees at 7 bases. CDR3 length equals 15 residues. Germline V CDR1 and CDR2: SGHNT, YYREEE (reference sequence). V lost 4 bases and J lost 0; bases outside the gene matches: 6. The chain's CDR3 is CASSPKGQVNTEAFF. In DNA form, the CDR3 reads TGTGCCAGCAGCCCAAAAGGACAGGTGAACACTGAAGCTTTCTTT. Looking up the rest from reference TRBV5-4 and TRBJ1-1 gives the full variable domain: ETGVTQSPTHLIKTRGQQVTLRCSSQSGHNTVSWYQQALGQGPQFIFQYYREEENGRGNFPPRFSGLQFPNYSSELNVNALELDDSALYLCASSPKGQVNTEAFFGQGTRLTVV.

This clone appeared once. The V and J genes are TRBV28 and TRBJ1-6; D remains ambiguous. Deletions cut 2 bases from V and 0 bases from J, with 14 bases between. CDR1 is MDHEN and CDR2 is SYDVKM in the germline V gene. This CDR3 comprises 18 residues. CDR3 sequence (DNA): TGTGCCAGCAGTTTAAACGATCCGGGGATCTCCTATAATTCACCCCTCCACTTT. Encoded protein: CASSLNDPGISYNSPLHF.

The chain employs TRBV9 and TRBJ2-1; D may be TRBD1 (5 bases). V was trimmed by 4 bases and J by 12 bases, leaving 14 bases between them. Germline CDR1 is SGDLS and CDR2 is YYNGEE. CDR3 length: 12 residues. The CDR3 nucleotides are TGTGCCAGCAGCCCGCCCACAGGAGTGCAGTTCTTC. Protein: CASSPPTGVQFF.